What follows are 13 T cell receptor beta chains derived from one specimen sequenced in a study of Graves' ophthalmopathy and Graves' hyperthyroidism. Amplifying from RNA transcripts, the study obtained TCR beta CDR3 regions. HTBI-primed RT-PCR formed the first round, and a multiplex PCR formed the second. TCRdb reprocessed the multiplex PCR reads with MiXCR, giving one entry per CDR3 protein. The sample consists of nearly 400,000 distinct CDR3 sequences, roughly 18% of them appearing once. The sequencing input was peripheral blood. The receptors come from a woman between 18 and 29 years old with Graves' ophthalmopathy.

The chain links TRBV11-2 to TRBJ2-5; a weak D match, TRBD1 (5 bases). CDR1 and CDR2 from the germline V gene are SGHAT and FQNNGV. V was clipped by 1 base and J by 5 bases, with 14 bases between them. The CDR3 length is 15 residues. The CDR3 bases are TGTGCCAGCAGCTTAGGCCCAGGGTTGGTGGAGACCCAGTACTTC. As protein: CASSLGPGLVETQYF.

This clonotype was observed many times. The V and J genes are TRBV27 and TRBJ2-7; a possible D gene is TRBD1 (6 bases). Trimming removed 5 bases from V and 3 bases from J, with 14 bases in between. CDR3 length equals 14 residues. Germline assignment: CDR1 MNHEY and CDR2 SMNVEV (reference sequence). The CDR3 loop is CASSPDRLVYEQYF. Here the CDR3 DNA reads TGTGCCAGCAGTCCGGACAGACTCGTCTACGAGCAGTACTTC.

This clonotype was counted many times. The genes are TRBV6-1 and TRBJ1-1, with no clear D. The CDR3 length is 14 residues. Trimming removed 6 bases from V and 1 base from J, with 12 bases in between. Germline V gene data show CDR1 as MNHNS and CDR2 as SASEGT. CDR3 amino acids: CASRGLFRNTEAFF. The CDR3 DNA is TGTGCCAGCAGGGGGTTATTCAGGAACACTGAAGCTTTCTTT.

This clonotype was seen repeatedly, ten times or more. The genes are TRBV6-1 and TRBJ2-6, with a tentative D call TRBD1 (6 bases). Trimming stripped 1 base from V and 0 bases from J, with 13 bases between. The germline V gene has CDR1 MNHNS and CDR2 SASEGT. The CDR3 extends over 18 amino acids. CDR3 in DNA: TGTGCCAGCAGTGAAGGCCGACAGGCGTCCTCTGGGGCCAACGTCCTGACTTTC. Protein product: CASSEGRQASSGANVLTF.

The chain is built from TRBV6-5 and TRBJ2-1; 8 bases are a match to TRBD1. V lost 3 bases and J lost 6; bases outside the gene matches: 7. The CDR3 is 15 residues long. The germline CDR1 and CDR2 sequences are MNHEY and SVGAGI. The CDR3 protein is CASSYSRQGSNEQFF. The CDR3 DNA reads TGTGCCAGCAGTTATTCACGACAGGGGAGCAATGAGCAGTTCTTC.

In this sample, this clonotype turned up many times. J is TRBJ2-7 and V is TRBV3-1, with 8 bases fitting TRBD2. Germline V gene sequence: CDR1 LGHDT, CDR2 YNNKEL (reference sequence). J was trimmed by 3 bases and V by 1 base; bases with no gene match: 5. CDR3 length: 15 amino acids. CDR3 sequence reads: CASSQVVAGYYEQYF. CDR3 in DNA: TGTGCCAGCAGCCAAGTGGTAGCGGGGTACTACGAGCAGTACTTC.

The chain links TRBV6-2 or TRBV6-3 to TRBJ1-5; 10 positions match TRBD1. Unmatched junction bases numbered 4, after V lost 2 bases and J lost 0 bases. The germline CDR1 and CDR2 sequences are MNHEY and SVGEGT. CDR3 length: 17 residues. CDR3: CASSYLGTGDSNQPQHF. In DNA form, the CDR3 reads TGTGCCAGCAGTTACCTTGGGACAGGGGATAGCAATCAGCCCCAGCATTTT.

This clonotype was counted at least ten times. This chain joins TRBV2 and TRBJ2-7; 7 bases are shared with TRBD2. This CDR3 is 16 amino acids long. The ends lost 6 bases at V and 3 bases at J; junction bases unmatched: 14. CDR1 is SNHLY, CDR2 FYNNEI, per germline. CDR3 in amino acids: CASSPNILPGGYEQYF. DNA of the CDR3: TGTGCCAGCAGCCCAAACATCCTTCCGGGAGGCTACGAGCAGTACTTC.

The sample holds many counts of this clonotype. The V gene is TRBV30, the J gene TRBJ2-4; D is undetermined. Trimming removed 4 bases from V and 0 bases from J, with 16 bases in between. The CDR3 spans 16 residues. Germline V gene sequence: CDR1 GTSNPN, CDR2 SVGIG (reference sequence). CDR3 region: CAWNKNSALAKNIQYF. CDR3 DNA sequence: TGTGCCTGGAACAAGAACAGCGCTTTAGCCAAAAACATTCAGTACTTC.

This clonotype was observed many times. This chain joins TRBV7-6 and TRBJ2-2, with 7 bases identical to TRBD2. The J segment lost 7 bases and the V segment lost 1 base, leaving 6 bases of the junction unmatched. The CDR3 runs 15 residues. The germline V gene encodes CDR1 SGHVS and CDR2 FNYEAQ. Here the CDR3 DNA reads TGTGCCAGCAGCTTAGTACCCCGGGAGGACGGGGAGCTGTTTTTT. This encodes CASSLVPREDGELFF.

This clonotype has a count of ten or more. The chain joins TRBV12-3 or TRBV12-4 to TRBJ1-6; 8 bases line up with TRBD1. The CDR3 sequence is 14 residues long. Trimming took 6 bases from V and 9 from J; bases not matched to a gene: 7. CDR3 DNA: TGTGCCAGCAGCCCTCAGGGGGCGAGTTCACCCCTCCACTTT. Its translation: CASSPQGASSPLHF.

This clonotype was recorded a few times. The genes are TRBV28 and TRBJ1-3; D unresolved. The germline V gene encodes CDR1 MDHEN and CDR2 SYDVKM. Trimming took off 7 bases at V and 1 base at J, with 11 bases between the two ends. The CDR3 loop spans 14 amino acids. The CDR3 DNA sequence: TGTGCCAGCACCTCCTCAGGTTCTGGAAACACCATATATTTT. Residues: CASTSSGSGNTIYF.

The V and J genes are TRBV19 and TRBJ1-5; 8 bases are a match to TRBD1. Germline V gene lookup returns CDR1 LNHDA and CDR2 SQIVND (reference sequence). This CDR3 has 16 amino acids. V trimming: 5 bases; J trimming: 0 bases; junction bases outside the gene matches: 6. The CDR3 nucleotides are TGTGCCAGTAGTCTTCGGACAGGGATTAGCAATCAGCCCCAGCATTTT. Its translation is CASSLRTGISNQPQHF. Complete variable domain (other parts from reference TRBV19 and TRBJ1-5): DGGITQSPKYLFRKEGQNVTLSCEQNLNHDAMYWYRQDPGQGLRLIYYSQIVNDFQKGDIAEGYSVSREKKESFPLTVTSAQKNPTAFYLCASSLRTGISNQPQHFGDGTRLSIL.